One and the same sample provided the 9 T cell receptor beta chains below, sequenced in a study of shared clonotypes between healthy human individuals. This table comes from immunoSEQ multiplex PCR, and its TCRdb copy is limited to in-frame clones, with some not included. The sample has approximately 2,000,000 clones, 85% to 95% seen once. The specimen was naive CD4+ T cells from PBMCs. The subset is: CD45RA+ positively selected. The source is a young man in good health. Some clones in this sample may be carry-over from other donors' samples.

This clone was seen just once. The chain links TRBV7-9 to TRBJ2-3, with D possibly TRBD2 on 5 matching bases. V lost 11 bases, J lost 2 bases, and 11 bases lay in between. The CDR3 sequence is 12 residues long. Looked up from germline, CDR1 is SEHNR and CDR2 is FQNEAQ (reference sequence). The CDR3 region has the DNA TGTGCCCTGACCGGGGACACAGATACGCAGTATTTT. Translated: CALTGDTDTQYF.

The rearrangement joins TRBV5-4 to TRBJ2-3, with D perhaps assigned TRBD1 or TRBD2 (5 bases each). The CDR3 totals 16 residues. CDR1 and CDR2 from the germline V gene are SGHNT and YYREEE (reference sequence). The V and J ends lost 4 bases and 6 bases respectively, with 21 bases between them. The CDR3 reads CASSPPTGTPGDTQYF. In nucleotides, the CDR3 is TGTGCCAGCAGCCCCCCTACCGGGACCCCAGGGGATACGCAGTATTTT.

This chain connects TRBV7-6 to TRBJ1-2; possible D gene TRBD1, 5 bases. The CDR3 runs to 14 residues. The V gene's germline CDR1 is SGHVS and CDR2 FNYEAQ. Trimming left V 1 base short and J 2 bases short, with 8 bases between. As DNA, the CDR3 is TGTGCCAGCAGCTTAGTGGCAGGGAACTATGGCTACACCTTC. This translates into CASSLVAGNYGYTF.

The chain links TRBV18 to TRBJ1-5, with D uncertain. V lost 2 bases and J 1 base, leaving 9 bases between the germline ends. Germline-derived CDR1 and CDR2 are KGHSH and LQKENI. This CDR3 has 15 residues. This CDR3 is CASSPAMVSNQPQHF. The CDR3 DNA sequence: TGTGCCAGCTCACCAGCGATGGTGAGCAATCAGCCCCAGCATTTT.

The V and J genes are TRBV7-2 and TRBJ2-5, with TRBD2 identical over 10 bases. Germline V gene lookup returns CDR1 SGHTA and CDR2 FQGNSA. The CDR3 covers 17 residues. The ends lost 7 bases at V and 5 bases at J; junction bases unmatched: 16. CDR3 in DNA: TGTGCCAGCAATCTACGGACTAGCGGACTGATCGTGGAGACCCAGTACTTC. Translated, it gives CASNLRTSGLIVETQYF.

The J gene is TRBJ2-7, the V gene TRBV28, with 7 nucleotides matching TRBD2. The V and J ends lost 4 bases and 0 bases, in that order; junction bases with no gene match: 15. Germline V gives CDR1 MDHEN, CDR2 SYDVKM. This CDR3 has 18 residues. The CDR3: CASSSRVGKRDSSYEQYF. In nucleotides, the CDR3 is TGTGCCAGCAGTTCAAGGGTCGGGAAGCGGGACTCCTCCTACGAGCAGTACTTC. Supplemented by reference TRBV28 and TRBJ2-7, the full variable domain reads DVKVTQSSRYLVKRTGEKVFLECVQDMDHENMFWYRQDPGLGLRLIYFSYDVKMKEKGDIPEGYSVSREKKERFSLILESASTNQTSMYLCASSSRVGKRDSSYEQYFGPGTRLTVT.

The CDR3 loop reads CASSLYNEQFF. The CDR3 nucleotides are TGTGCCAGCAGCCTGTACAATGAGCAGTTCTTC. The chain has TRBV9 and TRBJ2-1; D is unresolved. In germline, CDR1 is SGDLS, CDR2 YYNGEE. Trimming left V 4 bases short and J 4 bases short, with 3 bases between. The CDR3 length is 11 residues.

This sequence joins TRBV5-1 and TRBJ1-2, with D hard to call. Germline CDR1 SGHRS, CDR2 YFSETQ. Trimming stripped 1 base from V and 6 bases from J, with 10 bases between. CDR3 length equals 13 residues. CDR3 sequence: CASSLIVGNGYTF. CDR3 coding DNA: TGCGCCAGCAGCTTGATAGTGGGGAATGGCTACACCTTC.

This chain connects TRBV14 to TRBJ2-7; 9 positions agree with TRBD2. V shed 3 bases and J 3 bases; nucleotides not matched to a gene: 3. The CDR3 sequence is 14 residues long. Germline loops: CDR1 SGHDN, CDR2 FVKESK. The CDR3 is CASSQASGIYEQYF. In nucleotides, the CDR3 is TGTGCCAGCAGCCAGGCTAGCGGGATCTACGAGCAGTACTTC.